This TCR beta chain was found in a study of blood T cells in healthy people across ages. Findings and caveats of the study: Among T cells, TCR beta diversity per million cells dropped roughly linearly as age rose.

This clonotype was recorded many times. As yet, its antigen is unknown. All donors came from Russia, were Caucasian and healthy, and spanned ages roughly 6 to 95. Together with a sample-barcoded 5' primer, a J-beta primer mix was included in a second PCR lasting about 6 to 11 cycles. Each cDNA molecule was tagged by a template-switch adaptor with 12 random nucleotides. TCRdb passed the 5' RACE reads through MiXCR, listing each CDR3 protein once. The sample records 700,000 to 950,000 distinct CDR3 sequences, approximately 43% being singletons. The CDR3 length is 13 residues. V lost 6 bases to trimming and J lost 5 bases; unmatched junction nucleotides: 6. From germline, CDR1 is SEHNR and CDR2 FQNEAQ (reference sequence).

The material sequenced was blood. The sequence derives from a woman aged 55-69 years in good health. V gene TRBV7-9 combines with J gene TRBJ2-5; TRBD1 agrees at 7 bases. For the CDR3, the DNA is TGTGCCAGCAGGTCGACAGGGACGGAGACCCAGTACTTC. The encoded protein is CASRSTGTETQYF.